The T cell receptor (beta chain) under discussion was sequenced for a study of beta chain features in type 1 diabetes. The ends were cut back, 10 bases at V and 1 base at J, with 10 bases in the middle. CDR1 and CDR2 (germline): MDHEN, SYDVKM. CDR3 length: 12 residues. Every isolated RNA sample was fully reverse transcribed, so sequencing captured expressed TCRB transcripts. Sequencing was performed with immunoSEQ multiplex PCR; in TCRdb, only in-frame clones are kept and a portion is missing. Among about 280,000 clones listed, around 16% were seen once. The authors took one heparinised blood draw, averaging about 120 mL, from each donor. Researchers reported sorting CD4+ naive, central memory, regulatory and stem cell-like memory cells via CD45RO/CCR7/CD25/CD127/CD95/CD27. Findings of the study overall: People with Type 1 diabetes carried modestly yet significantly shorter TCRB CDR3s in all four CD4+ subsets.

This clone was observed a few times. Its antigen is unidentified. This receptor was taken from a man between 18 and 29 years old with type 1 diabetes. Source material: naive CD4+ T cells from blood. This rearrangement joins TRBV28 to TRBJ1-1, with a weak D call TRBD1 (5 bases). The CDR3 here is CATETENTEAFF. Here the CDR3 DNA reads TGTGCCACTGAGACAGAGAACACTGAAGCTTTCTTT.